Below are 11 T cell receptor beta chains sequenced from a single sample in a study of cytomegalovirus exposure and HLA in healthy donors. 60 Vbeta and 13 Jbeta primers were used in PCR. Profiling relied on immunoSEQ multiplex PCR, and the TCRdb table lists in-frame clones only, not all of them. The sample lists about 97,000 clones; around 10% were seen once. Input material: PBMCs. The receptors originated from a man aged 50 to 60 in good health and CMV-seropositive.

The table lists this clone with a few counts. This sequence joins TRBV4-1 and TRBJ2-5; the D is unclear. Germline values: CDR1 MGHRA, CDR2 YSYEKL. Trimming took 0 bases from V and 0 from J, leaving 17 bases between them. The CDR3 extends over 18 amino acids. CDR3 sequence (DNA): TGCGCCAGCAGCCAAGACCATAGCCTCCGACCAAACCAAGAGACCCAGTACTTC. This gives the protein CASSQDHSLRPNQETQYF.

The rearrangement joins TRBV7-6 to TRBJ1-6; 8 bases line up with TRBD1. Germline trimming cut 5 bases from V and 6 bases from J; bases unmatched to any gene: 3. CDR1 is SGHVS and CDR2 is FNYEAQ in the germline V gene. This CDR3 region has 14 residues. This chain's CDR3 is CASSRTGRNSPLHF. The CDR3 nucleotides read TGTGCCAGCAGCCGGACAGGGCGTAATTCACCCCTCCACTTT.

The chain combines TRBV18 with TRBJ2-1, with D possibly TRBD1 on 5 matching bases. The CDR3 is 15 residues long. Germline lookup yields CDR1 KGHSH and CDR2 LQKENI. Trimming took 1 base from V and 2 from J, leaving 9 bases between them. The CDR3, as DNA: TGTGCCAGCTCACCACTGTCAGGGCCCTACAATGAGCAGTTCTTC. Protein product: CASSPLSGPYNEQFF.

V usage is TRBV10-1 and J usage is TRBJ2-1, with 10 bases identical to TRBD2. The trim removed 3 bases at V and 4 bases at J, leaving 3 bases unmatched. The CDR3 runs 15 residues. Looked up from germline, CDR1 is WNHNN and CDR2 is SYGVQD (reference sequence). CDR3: CASSERTSGYNEQFF. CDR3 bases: TGCGCCAGCAGTGAAAGGACTAGCGGATACAATGAGCAGTTCTTC.

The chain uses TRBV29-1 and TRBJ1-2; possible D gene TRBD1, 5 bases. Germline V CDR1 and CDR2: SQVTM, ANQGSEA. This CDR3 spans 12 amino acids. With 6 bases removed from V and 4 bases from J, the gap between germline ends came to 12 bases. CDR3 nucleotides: TGCAGCGTGGAACGGACAAGCTATGGCTACACCTTC. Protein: CSVERTSYGYTF.

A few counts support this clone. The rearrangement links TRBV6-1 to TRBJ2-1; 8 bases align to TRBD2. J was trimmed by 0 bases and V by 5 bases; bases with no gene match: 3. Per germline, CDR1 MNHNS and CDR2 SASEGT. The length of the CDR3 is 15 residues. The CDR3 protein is CASSLLAVSYNEQFF. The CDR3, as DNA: TGTGCCAGCAGTTTACTAGCGGTCTCCTACAATGAGCAGTTCTTC.

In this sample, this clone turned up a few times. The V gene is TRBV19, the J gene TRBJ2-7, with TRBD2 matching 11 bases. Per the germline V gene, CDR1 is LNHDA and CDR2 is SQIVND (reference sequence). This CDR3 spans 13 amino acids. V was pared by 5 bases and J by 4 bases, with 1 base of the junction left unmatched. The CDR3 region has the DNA TGTGCCAGTAGTTTAGCGGGAGGGTACGAGCAGTACTTC. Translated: CASSLAGGYEQYF.

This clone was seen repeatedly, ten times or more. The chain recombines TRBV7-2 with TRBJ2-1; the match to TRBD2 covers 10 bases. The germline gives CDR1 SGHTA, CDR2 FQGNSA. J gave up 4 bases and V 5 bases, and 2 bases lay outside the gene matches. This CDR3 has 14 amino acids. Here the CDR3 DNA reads TGTGCCAGCAGCCCGACTAGCGGGTACAATGAGCAGTTCTTC. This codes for CASSPTSGYNEQFF.

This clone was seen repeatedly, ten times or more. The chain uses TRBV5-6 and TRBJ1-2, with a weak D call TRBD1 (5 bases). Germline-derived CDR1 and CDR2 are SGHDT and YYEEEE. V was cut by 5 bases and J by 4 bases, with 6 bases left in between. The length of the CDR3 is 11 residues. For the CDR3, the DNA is TGTGCCAGCAGTGACAGCTATGGCTACACCTTC. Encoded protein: CASSDSYGYTF.

CDR3 amino acids: CASRPPDRGLGIYGYTF. CDR3 sequence (DNA): TGCGCCAGCAGGCCCCCCGACAGGGGGCTTGGTATCTATGGCTACACCTTC. The rearrangement uses TRBV5-1 and TRBJ1-2; 10 positions agree with TRBD1. V lost 5 bases to trimming and J lost 4 bases; unmatched junction nucleotides: 14. In germline, CDR1 is SGHRS, CDR2 YFSETQ. The CDR3 length is 17 residues.

CDR3 in DNA: TGTGCCAGCAGCCCAACAGGGACGGCTTTCTTT. It specifies CASSPTGTAFF. The genes are TRBV7-8 and TRBJ1-1; D may be TRBD1 (6 bases). Trimming left V 5 bases short and J 11 bases short, with 12 bases between. The CDR3 runs 11 residues. From germline, CDR1 is SGHVS and CDR2 FQNEAQ.